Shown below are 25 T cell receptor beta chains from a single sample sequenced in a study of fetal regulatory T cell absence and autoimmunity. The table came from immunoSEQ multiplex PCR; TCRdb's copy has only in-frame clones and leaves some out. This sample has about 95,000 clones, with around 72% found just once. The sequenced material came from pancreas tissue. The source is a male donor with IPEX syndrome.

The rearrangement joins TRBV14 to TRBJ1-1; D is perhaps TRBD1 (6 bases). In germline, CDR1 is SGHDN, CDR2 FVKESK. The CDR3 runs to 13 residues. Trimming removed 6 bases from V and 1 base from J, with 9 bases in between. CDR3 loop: CASSKGGNTEAFF. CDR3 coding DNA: TGTGCCAGCAGTAAAGGGGGGAACACTGAAGCTTTCTTT.

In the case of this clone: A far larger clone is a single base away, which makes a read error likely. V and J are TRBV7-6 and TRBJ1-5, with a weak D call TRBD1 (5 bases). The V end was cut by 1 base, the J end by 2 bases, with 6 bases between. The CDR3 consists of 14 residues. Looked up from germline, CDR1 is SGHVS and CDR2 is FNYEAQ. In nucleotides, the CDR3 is TGTGCCAGCAGCTTAGAACAGGGCAATCAGCCCCAGCATTTT. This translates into CASSLEQGNQPQHF.

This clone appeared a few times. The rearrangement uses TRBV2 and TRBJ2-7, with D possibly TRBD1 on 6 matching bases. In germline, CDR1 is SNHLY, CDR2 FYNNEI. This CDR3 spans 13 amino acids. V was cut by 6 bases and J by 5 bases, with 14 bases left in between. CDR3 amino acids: CASRISQGNEQYF. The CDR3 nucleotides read TGTGCCAGCAGGATTTCACAGGGAAACGAGCAGTACTTC.

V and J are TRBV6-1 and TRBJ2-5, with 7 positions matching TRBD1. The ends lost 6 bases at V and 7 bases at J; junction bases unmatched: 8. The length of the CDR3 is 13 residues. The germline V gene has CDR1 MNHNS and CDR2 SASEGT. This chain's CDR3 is CASRPTGKGTQYF. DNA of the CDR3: TGTGCCAGCAGGCCGACAGGGAAGGGGACCCAGTACTTC.

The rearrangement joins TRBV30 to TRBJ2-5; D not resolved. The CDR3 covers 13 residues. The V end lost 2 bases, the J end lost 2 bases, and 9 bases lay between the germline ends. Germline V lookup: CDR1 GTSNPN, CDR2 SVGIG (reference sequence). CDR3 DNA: TGTGCCTGGAGTAGAACGGAGCAAGAGACCCAGTACTTC. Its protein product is CAWSRTEQETQYF. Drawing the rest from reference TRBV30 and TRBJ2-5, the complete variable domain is SQTIHQWPATLVQPVGSPLSLECTVEGTSNPNLYWYRQAAGRGLQLLFYSVGIGQISSEVPQNLSASRPQDRQFILSSKKLLLSDSGFYLCAWSRTEQETQYFGPGTRLLVL.

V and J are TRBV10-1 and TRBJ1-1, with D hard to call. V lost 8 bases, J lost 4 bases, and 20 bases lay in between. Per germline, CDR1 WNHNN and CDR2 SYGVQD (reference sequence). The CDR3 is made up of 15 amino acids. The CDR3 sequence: CASSTGPGYGTEAFF. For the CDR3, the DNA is TGCGCCAGCTCCACGGGTCCGGGGTACGGCACTGAAGCTTTCTTT.

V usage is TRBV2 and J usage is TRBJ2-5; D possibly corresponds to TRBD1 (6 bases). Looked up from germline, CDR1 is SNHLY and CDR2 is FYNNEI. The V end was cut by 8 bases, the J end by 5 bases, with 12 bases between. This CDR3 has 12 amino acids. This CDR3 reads CASGPQGETQYF. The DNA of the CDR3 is TGTGCCAGCGGGCCGCAGGGGGAGACCCAGTACTTC.

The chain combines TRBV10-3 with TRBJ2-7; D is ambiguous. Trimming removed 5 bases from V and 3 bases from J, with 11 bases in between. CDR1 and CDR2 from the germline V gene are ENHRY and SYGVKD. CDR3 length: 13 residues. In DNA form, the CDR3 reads TGTGCCATCAGTAGTACCATAAACTACGAGCAGTACTTC. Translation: CAISSTINYEQYF.

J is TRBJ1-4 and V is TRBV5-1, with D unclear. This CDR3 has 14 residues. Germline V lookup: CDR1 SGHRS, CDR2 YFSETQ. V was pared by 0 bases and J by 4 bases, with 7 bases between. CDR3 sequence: CASSLGRINEKLFF. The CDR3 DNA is TGCGCCAGCAGCTTGGGCAGGATTAATGAAAAACTGTTTTTT. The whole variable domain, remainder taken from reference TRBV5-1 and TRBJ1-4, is KAGVTQTPRYLIKTRGQQVTLSCSPISGHRSVSWYQQTPGQGLQFLFEYFSETQRNKGNFPGRFSGRQFSNSRSEMNVSTLELGDSALYLCASSLGRINEKLFFGSGTQLSVL.

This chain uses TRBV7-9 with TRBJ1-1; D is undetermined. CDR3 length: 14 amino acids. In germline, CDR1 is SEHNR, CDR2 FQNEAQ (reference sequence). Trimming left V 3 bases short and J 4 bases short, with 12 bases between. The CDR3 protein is CASSLDRKGTEAFF. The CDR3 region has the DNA TGTGCCAGCAGCTTGGACCGTAAAGGCACTGAAGCTTTCTTT. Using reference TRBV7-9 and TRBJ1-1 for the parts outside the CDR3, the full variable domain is DTGVSQNPRHKITKRGQNVTFRCDPISEHNRLYWYRQTLGQGPEFLTYFQNEAQLEKSRLLSDRFSAERPKGSFSTLEIQRTEQGDSAMYLCASSLDRKGTEAFFGQGTRLTVV.

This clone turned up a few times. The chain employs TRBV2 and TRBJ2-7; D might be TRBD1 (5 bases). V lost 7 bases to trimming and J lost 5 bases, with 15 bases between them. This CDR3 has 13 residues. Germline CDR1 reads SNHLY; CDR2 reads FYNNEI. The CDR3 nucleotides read TGTGCCAGCATTGGTCCAGGGCAGAACGAGCAGTACTTC. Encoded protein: CASIGPGQNEQYF.

CDR3 DNA: TGTGCCAGCAGCAGCGGGGGGCCAGGGAACTATGGCTACACCTTC. Translation: CASSSGGPGNYGYTF. The chain employs TRBV9 and TRBJ1-2; TRBD1 is a possible D gene (6 bases). V was pared by 4 bases and J by 2 bases, with 15 bases between. Germline-derived CDR1 and CDR2 are SGDLS and YYNGEE. CDR3 length: 15 residues.

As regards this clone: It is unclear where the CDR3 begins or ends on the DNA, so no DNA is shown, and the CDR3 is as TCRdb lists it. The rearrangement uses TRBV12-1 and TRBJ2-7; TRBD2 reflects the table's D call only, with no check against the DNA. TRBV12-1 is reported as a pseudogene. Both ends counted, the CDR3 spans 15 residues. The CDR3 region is CASSFVASGSDEQYF.

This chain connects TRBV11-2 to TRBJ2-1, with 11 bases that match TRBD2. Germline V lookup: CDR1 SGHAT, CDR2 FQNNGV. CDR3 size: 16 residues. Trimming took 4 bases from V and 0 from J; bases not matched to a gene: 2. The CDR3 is CASSSTSGSSYNEQFF. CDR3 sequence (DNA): TGTGCCAGCAGCTCCACTAGCGGGAGCTCCTACAATGAGCAGTTCTTC.

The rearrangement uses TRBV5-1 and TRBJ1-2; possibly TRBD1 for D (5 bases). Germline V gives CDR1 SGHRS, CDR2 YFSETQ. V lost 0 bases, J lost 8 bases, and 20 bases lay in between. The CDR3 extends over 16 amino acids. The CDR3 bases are TGCGCCAGCAGCTTGGGGTGGGGCTATCTCCGGGGGGGCTACACCTTC. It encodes CASSLGWGYLRGGYTF.

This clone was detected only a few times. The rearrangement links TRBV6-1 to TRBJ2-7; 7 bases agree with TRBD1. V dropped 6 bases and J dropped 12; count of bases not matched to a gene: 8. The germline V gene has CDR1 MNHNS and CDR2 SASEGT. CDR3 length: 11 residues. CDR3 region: CASSQGDLPYF. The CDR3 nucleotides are TGTGCCAGCAGCCAGGGGGACCTACCGTACTTC.

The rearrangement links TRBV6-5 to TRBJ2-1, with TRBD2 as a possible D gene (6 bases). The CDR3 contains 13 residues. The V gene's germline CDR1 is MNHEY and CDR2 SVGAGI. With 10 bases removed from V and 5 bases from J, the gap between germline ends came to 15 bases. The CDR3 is CATSRLGNNEQFF. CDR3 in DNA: TGTGCCACCTCGAGACTAGGTAACAATGAGCAGTTCTTC.

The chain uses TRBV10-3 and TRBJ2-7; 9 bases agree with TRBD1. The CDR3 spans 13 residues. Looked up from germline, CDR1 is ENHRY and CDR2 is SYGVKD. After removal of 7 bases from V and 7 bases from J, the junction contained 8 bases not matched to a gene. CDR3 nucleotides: TGTGCCATCAACACGGGACAGGGCTCTGAGCAGTACTTC. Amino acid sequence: CAINTGQGSEQYF.

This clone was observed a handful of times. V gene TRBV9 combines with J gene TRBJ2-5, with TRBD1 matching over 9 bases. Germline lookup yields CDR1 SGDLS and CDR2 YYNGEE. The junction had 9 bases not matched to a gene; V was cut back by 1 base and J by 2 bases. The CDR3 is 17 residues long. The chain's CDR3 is CASSVPQGANFQETQYF. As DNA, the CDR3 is TGTGCCAGCAGCGTACCACAGGGGGCGAATTTTCAAGAGACCCAGTACTTC.

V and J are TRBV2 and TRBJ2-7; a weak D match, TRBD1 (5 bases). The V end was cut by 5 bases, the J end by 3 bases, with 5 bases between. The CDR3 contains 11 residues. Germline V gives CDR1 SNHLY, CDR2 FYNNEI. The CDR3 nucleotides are TGTGCCAGCAGTCAGGGCTACGAGCAGTACTTC. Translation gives CASSQGYEQYF. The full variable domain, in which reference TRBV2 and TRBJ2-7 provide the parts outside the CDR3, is EPEVTQTPSHQVTQMGQEVILRCVPISNHLYFYWYRQILGQKVEFLVSFYNNEISEKSEIFDDQFSVERPDGSNFTLKIRSTKLEDSAMYFCASSQGYEQYFGPGTRLTVT.

CDR3 nucleotide sequence: TGTGCCAGCGCCTATCCGGGACATTACAATGAGCAGTTCTTC. Its translation: CASAYPGHYNEQFF. The gene calls are TRBV7-9 and TRBJ2-1; weak D call: TRBD1 (6 bases). Germline V gives CDR1 SEHNR, CDR2 FQNEAQ (reference sequence). The CDR3 extends over 14 amino acids. Deletions cut 8 bases from V and 4 bases from J, with 15 bases between.

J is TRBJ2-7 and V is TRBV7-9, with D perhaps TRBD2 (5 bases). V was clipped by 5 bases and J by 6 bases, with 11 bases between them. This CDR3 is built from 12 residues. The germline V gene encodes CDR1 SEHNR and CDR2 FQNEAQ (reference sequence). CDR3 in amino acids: CASSLVGSEQYF. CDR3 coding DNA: TGTGCCAGCAGCCTAGTGGGGAGCGAGCAGTACTTC.

The CDR3 DNA is TGTGCCAGTAGTATAGATGGGGTCCCCAGAGAGCAGTACTTC. The encoded protein is CASSIDGVPREQYF. This chain connects TRBV19 to TRBJ2-7; D remains ambiguous. In germline, CDR1 is LNHDA, CDR2 SQIVND (reference sequence). There are 14 residues in the CDR3. V was clipped by 0 bases and J by 7 bases, with 13 bases between them.

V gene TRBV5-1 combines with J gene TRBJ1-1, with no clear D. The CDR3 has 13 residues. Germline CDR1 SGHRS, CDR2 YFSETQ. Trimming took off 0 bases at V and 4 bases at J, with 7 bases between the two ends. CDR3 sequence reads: CASSLGPATEAFF. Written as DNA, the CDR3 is TGCGCCAGCAGCTTGGGACCGGCCACTGAAGCTTTCTTT.

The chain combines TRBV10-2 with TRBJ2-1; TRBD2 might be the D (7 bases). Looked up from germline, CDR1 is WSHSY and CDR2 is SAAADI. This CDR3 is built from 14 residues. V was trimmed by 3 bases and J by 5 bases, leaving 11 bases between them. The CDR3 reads CASSDWGGNNEQFF. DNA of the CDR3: TGCGCCAGCAGTGATTGGGGGGGCAACAATGAGCAGTTCTTC.